The 19 T cell receptor beta chains below all came from one sample that was sequenced in a study of T cells in Graves' hyperthyroidism and ophthalmopathy (dated by TCRdb to about 2019). Libraries were constructed by multiplex PCR. Instrument on record: Illumina HiSeq 2000. The TCR beta CDR3 regions were amplified from RNA transcripts. The TCR CDR3 was subjected to a first round of RT-PCR using the HTBI primer set and the Qiagen OneStep RT-PCR kit. TCRdb took the public reads, trimmed them with fastp at Q25, ran MiXCR for clone calling and kept in-frame beta chains. Each entry merges the rows of one CDR3 protein and shows their most common DNA and genes. The table for this sample lists 50,000 to 55,000 distinct CDR3 sequences; approximately 48% of them were counted only once. The ten largest clones represent about 9% of the sample. The sample consisted of blood. The receptor source for this set is a woman aged 45-59 years with Graves' ophthalmopathy.

This clonotype is judged medium-sized (0.01 to 0.1%). The V call is TRBV2, the J call TRBJ1-2; D is undetermined. The V gene's germline CDR1 is SNHLY and CDR2 FYNNEI. V lost 6 bases and J 3 bases, leaving 8 bases between the germline ends. The CDR3 is made up of 12 amino acids. Here the CDR3 reads CASRTSDYGYTF. Here the CDR3 DNA reads TGTGCCAGCAGAACCTCCGACTATGGCTACACCTTC.

This clonotype was observed many times. The rearrangement joins TRBV20-1 to TRBJ2-7; TRBD2 aligns across 7 bases. Germline values: CDR1 DFQATT, CDR2 SNEGSKA (reference sequence). This CDR3 is built from 15 residues. V lost 3 bases and J lost 3; bases outside the gene matches: 11. DNA of the CDR3: TGCAGTGCTAGGGCCGCGGGCGGGAGATACTACGAGCAGTACTTC. Protein product: CSARAAGGRYYEQYF.

The V call is TRBV7-8, the J call TRBJ1-6; 7 positions agree with TRBD1. Trimming at V came to 5 bases and at J to 5 bases, leaving 6 bases not matched to a gene. The CDR3 runs 15 residues. Germline V gene data show CDR1 as SGHVS and CDR2 as FQNEAQ. This CDR3 reads CASSHRDRDNSPLHF. In DNA form, the CDR3 reads TGTGCCAGCAGCCACCGGGACAGAGATAATTCACCCCTCCACTTT.

This clonotype was seen a single time. The CDR3 ends on some other residue instead of the conserved phenylalanine or tryptophan, so this is likely a read error. The DNA is omitted, as the CDR3 cannot be located on it reliably, and the CDR3 follows TCRdb's listing. This chain uses TRBV20-1 with TRBJ1-2. The CDR3 has 12 amino acids, counting both end residues. Germline CDR1 is DFQATT and CDR2 is SNEGSKA (reference sequence). The chain's CDR3 is CSAPVVTMATQS.

The V call is TRBV20-1, the J call TRBJ2-7; D uncertain. This CDR3 region has 14 residues. The germline V gene has CDR1 DFQATT and CDR2 SNEGSKA (reference sequence). V was cut by 3 bases and J by 7 bases, with 19 bases left in between. CDR3 in DNA: TGCAGTGCTAGCCGTCAGACGAACACCGGGGAGCAGTACTTC. Translated: CSASRQTNTGEQYF.

The rearrangement uses TRBV6-5 and TRBJ2-7, with no clear D. The V gene lost 1 base and the J gene lost 5 bases, with 15 bases spanning the gap. The V gene's germline CDR1 is MNHEY and CDR2 SVGAGI. The CDR3 runs to 15 residues. The CDR3 DNA follows: TGTGCCAGCAGTTACTTTAAGGGTCGAACCGACGAGCAGTACTTC. Translation: CASSYFKGRTDEQYF.

Many counts were recorded for this clonotype. V is TRBV6-1 and J is TRBJ2-3; D is unresolved. The V gene lost 9 bases and the J gene lost 6 bases, with 16 bases spanning the gap. This CDR3 comprises 13 residues. Germline CDR1 MNHNS, CDR2 SASEGT. The CDR3 DNA is TGTGCCAGAGCCTCGCCCTTTGTCGATACGCAGTATTTT. Translating gives CARASPFVDTQYF.

CDR3 amino acids: CATLDHTDTQYF. DNA of the CDR3: TGTGCCACCTTGGACCACACAGATACGCAGTATTTT. The genes are TRBV28 and TRBJ2-3; D unclear. The V end was cut by 10 bases, the J end by 2 bases, with 10 bases between. The CDR3 sequence is 12 residues long. Germline lookup yields CDR1 MDHEN and CDR2 SYDVKM.

J is TRBJ2-2 and V is TRBV5-1; no definite D call. Germline lookup yields CDR1 SGHRS and CDR2 YFSETQ. This CDR3 has 13 amino acids. Trimming pared 4 bases from V and 6 bases from J, leaving 10 bases between. CDR3 loop: CASSPRMAGELFF. The CDR3 DNA is TGCGCCAGCAGCCCCAGAATGGCCGGGGAGCTGTTTTTT.

The chain recombines TRBV5-1 with TRBJ2-7; D is possibly TRBD1 (6 bases). CDR3 length equals 12 residues. Per the germline V gene, CDR1 is SGHRS and CDR2 is YFSETQ. Trimming left V 4 bases short and J 9 bases short, with 14 bases between. CDR3 bases: TGCGCCAGCAGCCCACGACAGGTACGGCAGTACTTC. Protein sequence: CASSPRQVRQYF.

This clonotype showed up just once. The conserved final phenylalanine or tryptophan is absent from the CDR3, which likely points to a read error. The rearrangement links TRBV5-1 to TRBJ2-3, with 7 bases fitting TRBD1. With V trimmed by 1 base and J by 5 bases, 4 bases remained unmatched. Germline CDR1 reads SGHRS; CDR2 reads YFSETQ. CDR3 length: 14 residues. The DNA for the CDR3 is TGCGCCAGCAGCTTGCCCGGACAGGTAGATACGCAGTATTGT. Amino acid sequence: CASSLPGQVDTQYC.

About this clonotype itself: A much larger clone lies a single base off, so this may be a read error. V gene TRBV11-1 combines with J gene TRBJ2-5; perhaps TRBD2 as D (5 bases). The V gene's germline CDR1 is SGHAT and CDR2 FQDESV (reference sequence). The CDR3 loop spans 16 amino acids. CDR3 in amino acids: CASSLIPSRAWETQCF. The DNA for the CDR3 is TGTGCCAGCAGCTTAATCCCTAGTCGAGCGTGGGAGACCCAGTGCTTC.

As regards this clonotype: The junction does not match germline at one end; this may be a read error. The rearrangement links TRBV12-3 or TRBV12-4 to TRBJ1-2; TRBD1 might be the D (6 bases). The CDR3 has 13 amino acids. CDR3 region: CAGSAGTLYGDTF. The CDR3 DNA follows: TGTGCCGGCAGTGCCGGGACACTCTATGGCGACACCTTC.

Note on this clonotype: This may arise from a read error, as a much more abundant clone is one base away. The rearrangement uses TRBV4-1 and TRBJ2-1, with D hard to call. CDR1 MGHRA and CDR2 YSYEKL come from the germline V gene. The germline V and J ends were trimmed by 7 bases and 3 bases, with 16 bases remaining between them. CDR3 length: 15 residues. CDR3 loop: CASNQDTGFYNEQFF. The CDR3 DNA reads as TGCGCCAGCAACCAGGATACTGGTTTCTACAATGAGCAGTTCTTC.

As concerns this clonotype: The junction shows a germline mismatch at one end, possibly a read error. The chain links TRBV6-5 to TRBJ1-4, with D perhaps TRBD1 (5 bases). CDR1 is MNHEY, CDR2 SVGAGI, per germline. The CDR3 totals 14 residues. The CDR3 sequence: CASSREWGGEKLSF. The CDR3 DNA sequence: TGTGCCAGCAGTAGAGAGTGGGGGGGTGAGAAACTGTCTTTT.

There are many counts of this clonotype. V gene TRBV19 combines with J gene TRBJ2-7; either TRBD1 or TRBD2 may supply D (5 bases each). V dropped 3 bases and J dropped 0 bases, with 12 bases sitting between them. Germline V gene sequence: CDR1 LNHDA, CDR2 SQIVND (reference sequence). The CDR3 contains 15 residues. CDR3 protein: CASSIFLGPSYEQYF. The CDR3 DNA follows: TGTGCCAGTAGTATTTTTTTGGGACCCTCCTACGAGCAGTACTTC.

At least ten counts were recorded for this clonotype. The chain is built from TRBV20-1 and TRBJ2-5; 7 nucleotides line up with TRBD2. CDR3 length: 12 amino acids. The V and J ends lost 2 bases and 9 bases, in that order; junction bases with no gene match: 6. Per the germline V gene, CDR1 is DFQATT and CDR2 is SNEGSKA (reference sequence). The CDR3 DNA reads as TGCAGTGCTAGATCTGGGGGGGGGGCCCAGTACTTC. Its translation: CSARSGGGAQYF.

V is TRBV15 and J is TRBJ2-7; a possible D gene is TRBD2 (7 bases). Trimming left V 3 bases short and J 4 bases short, with 16 bases between. This CDR3 is built from 15 residues. Germline CDR1 is LNHNV and CDR2 is YYDKDF (reference sequence). CDR3: CATSRGGGAVYEQYF. CDR3 in DNA: TGTGCCACCAGCAGGGGCGGGGGCGCAGTATACGAGCAGTACTTC.

This clonotype was counted many times. The gene calls are TRBV7-3 and TRBJ2-7; no definite D call. The germline V gene has CDR1 SGHTA and CDR2 FQGTGA. Trimming removed 4 bases at V and 4 bases at J, with 14 bases between. This CDR3 contains 14 residues. As DNA, the CDR3 is TGTGCCAGCAGCTCCGGGCCGCCTGGGTACGAGCAGTACTTC. Its translation is CASSSGPPGYEQYF.